This entry lists 3 T cell receptor beta chains sequenced from one sample in a study of a mutant IDH1 vaccine in newly diagnosed glioma. Time point reported: baseline, week 1 (first vaccination visit). The treatment was: pre-vaccination baseline after standard-of-care therapy. Profiled with immunoSEQ multiplex PCR; TCRdb holds only in-frame clones, not every one. Among some 87,000 clones listed, around three quarters were seen once. Source: PBMCs, taken from a glioma patient treated with radiotherapy, temozolomide or both. The receptors stem from a man aged 35-49 years with glioma.

This rearrangement joins TRBV19 to TRBJ1-2; no reliable D call. This CDR3 has 12 residues. V was trimmed by 5 bases and J by 4 bases, leaving 8 bases between them. Germline loops: CDR1 LNHDA, CDR2 SQIVND (reference sequence). CDR3 residues: CASSQTLYGYTF. CDR3 DNA sequence: TGTGCCAGTAGTCAAACTCTCTATGGCTACACCTTC. Looking up the rest from reference TRBV19 and TRBJ1-2 gives the full variable domain: DGGITQSPKYLFRKEGQNVTLSCEQNLNHDAMYWYRQDPGQGLRLIYYSQIVNDFQKGDIAEGYSVSREKKESFPLTVTSAQKNPTAFYLCASSQTLYGYTFGSGTRLTVV.

There are a few counts of this clone. V and J are TRBV30 and TRBJ1-2; D possibly corresponds to TRBD1 (6 bases). From germline, CDR1 is GTSNPN and CDR2 SVGIG (reference sequence). Trimming took 0 bases from V and 4 from J, leaving 9 bases between them. The CDR3 length is 13 residues. DNA for the CDR3: TGTGCCTGGAGTGTACAACAGGGCTATGGCTACACCTTC. It specifies CAWSVQQGYGYTF. The variable domain in full, completed from reference TRBV30 and TRBJ1-2, reads SQTIHQWPATLVQPVGSPLSLECTVEGTSNPNLYWYRQAAGRGLQLLFYSVGIGQISSEVPQNLSASRPQDRQFILSSKKLLLSDSGFYLCAWSVQQGYGYTFGSGTRLTVV.

The chain couples TRBV6-1 to TRBJ2-7; the D is unclear. V was clipped by 0 bases and J by 3 bases, with 9 bases between them. CDR3 size: 14 residues. The germline V gene encodes CDR1 MNHNS and CDR2 SASEGT. The CDR3 nucleotides read TGTGCCAGCAGTGAAGCGCGCGGCAACTACGAGCAGTACTTC. This codes for CASSEARGNYEQYF.